A selection of T cell receptor beta chains follows, all from one sample in a study of response to subunit inactivated influenza vaccine. TCRdb called the RT-PCR reads again in MiXCR, with one record for every CDR3 protein. In the table there are around 710,000 distinct CDR3 sequences, roughly 14% of which are singletons. Specimen: PBMCs from blood, collected around 15 days before vaccination. Receptor source: a man aged 50 to 59 who received an inactivated influenza vaccine. Each CDR3 is given with its conserved first and last residue. A D gene is named only where the DNA matches it firmly. Size values are once, few and many counts, or a class for expanded clones, and some rows have none.

clone size,V gene,J gene,D gene,CDR3 DNA,CDR3 protein
few,TRBV9,TRBJ1-4,TRBD1,TGTGCCAGCAGCGTCGGACAGGGAACTAATGAAAAACTGTTTTTT,CASSVGQGTNEKLFF
NA,TRBV28,TRBJ2-1,NA,TGTGCCAGCAGCCTATACTTTGGGGCCGTCGGCTCCTACAATGAGCAGTTCTTC,CASSLYFGAVGSYNEQFF
many,TRBV3-1,TRBJ1-6,NA,TGTGCCAGCAGCCAAGAGGCAGATAATTCACCCCTCCACTTT,CASSQEADNSPLHF
few,TRBV9,TRBJ2-3,TRBD1,TGTGCCAGCAGTGGACAGGGGAGGGCAGATACGCAGTATTTT,CASSGQGRADTQYF
few,TRBV6-6,TRBJ1-1,NA,TGTGCCAGCAGTTACTCGAGGGGGGTACGAGCTTTCTTT,CASSYSRGVRAFF
many,TRBV12-3/TRBV12-4,TRBJ1-6,TRBD1,TGTGCCAGCAGCCGACAGGGATATTTCCTACACTTT,CASSRQGYFLHF
NA,TRBV20-1,TRBJ2-5,NA,TGCAGTGCTAGAGACCCTCCAACCCAGTACTTC,CSARDPPTQYF
few,TRBV20-1,TRBJ2-3,TRBD1,TGCAGTGCTAGGAGGGACAGGGCCACAGATACGCAGTATTTT,CSARRDRATDTQYF
few,TRBV29-1,TRBJ1-2,NA,TGCAGCGTCAATACAGGTTCTAACTATGGCTACACCTTC,CSVNTGSNYGYTF
NA,TRBV7-9,TRBJ1-2,NA,TGTGCCAGCAGCTTAGGGCAGGGGACGGGTGGCTACACCTTC,CASSLGQGTGGYTF
few,TRBV2,TRBJ2-1,TRBD2,TGTGCCAGCAGTGACGGGCTAGCGGGAGGCTCCTACAATGAGCAGTTCTTC,CASSDGLAGGSYNEQFF
few,TRBV12-3/TRBV12-4,TRBJ2-3,TRBD2,TGTGCCAGCAGCCTTGGACTAGCGAAAAGCACAGATACGCAGTATTTT,CASSLGLAKSTDTQYF
many,TRBV24-1,TRBJ2-7,TRBD1,TGTGCCACCAGTGAAACCGGGACAGGGGGGAACGAGCAGTACTTC,CATSETGTGGNEQYF
NA,TRBV23-1,TRBJ2-4,TRBD1,TGCGCCAGCAGTCAATGGGGGACAGAGCGAAACATTCAGTACTTC,CASSQWGTERNIQYF
NA,TRBV5-1,TRBJ2-7,TRBD2,TGCGCCAGCAGCTTTCCTAGCGGCTACGAGCAGTACTTC,CASSFPSGYEQYF
NA,TRBV14,TRBJ2-7,NA,TGTGCCAGCAGCCAAGCGACTCTCTACGAGCAGTACTTC,CASSQATLYEQYF
few,TRBV20-1,TRBJ2-3,NA,TGCAGTGCTAGAGATACTCCAGATACGCAGTATTTT,CSARDTPDTQYF
NA,TRBV24-1,TRBJ2-1,TRBD1,TGTGCCACCAGTGATTGGGACAGGGGTTACAATGAGCAGTTCTTC,CATSDWDRGYNEQFF
few,TRBV7-9,TRBJ2-1,NA,TGTGCCAGCAGCTCCTGGACCGGGATTGAGCAGTTCTTC,CASSSWTGIEQFF
few,TRBV7-9,TRBJ2-1,TRBD1,TGTGCCAGCAGCTTTCGCTTGATCGGGACAGGGTTGAATGAGCAGTTCTTC,CASSFRLIGTGLNEQFF
NA,TRBV27,TRBJ2-3,TRBD2,TGTGCCAGCAGTTTATGGGCTAGCGGACACACAGATACGCAGTATTTT,CASSLWASGHTDTQYF
NA,TRBV9,TRBJ2-6,NA,TGTGCCAGCAGCGTAGTATGGGGTCCGAGCTCTGGGGCCAACGTCCTGACTTTC,CASSVVWGPSSGANVLTF
many,TRBV12-3/TRBV12-4,TRBJ1-1,NA,TGTGCCAGCACCCTAACAGGGTGGACTGAAGCTTTCTTT,CASTLTGWTEAFF
few,TRBV6-2/TRBV6-3,TRBJ2-7,TRBD2,TGTGCCAGCAGTTTGCAGGGAGGGTTCGAGCAGTACTTC,CASSLQGGFEQYF
NA,TRBV12-3/TRBV12-4,TRBJ1-6,NA,TGTGCCAGCAGCATACAGGACTCACCCCTCCACTTT,CASSIQDSPLHF
few,TRBV5-1,TRBJ2-5,NA,TGCGCCAGCAGCTTGGGTTCAGGCGTATACGAGACCCAGTACTTC,CASSLGSGVYETQYF
NA,TRBV12-5,TRBJ1-2,NA,TGTGCTAGTGGTTTGACGACGGGACAAGGGGGTGTTGGCTACACCTTC,CASGLTTGQGGVGYTF
NA,TRBV28,TRBJ1-2,NA,TGTGCCAGCAGTTTGGAAAGGGGGTATAGCCACACCTTC,CASSLERGYSHTF
NA,TRBV27,TRBJ2-1,TRBD1,TGTGCCAGCAGTGAGGACAGGGTGACCTACAATGAGCAGTTCTTC,CASSEDRVTYNEQFF
NA,TRBV10-2,TRBJ2-7,TRBD1,TGCGCCAGCAGTGAGACAGGGGGCTATAGCGGTGCGCCCTACGAGCAGTACTTC,CASSETGGYSGAPYEQYF
few,TRBV10-3,TRBJ1-1,NA,TGTGCCATCAGTGAAACAGAACAGGGAGGGTTACTGAACACTGAAGCTTTCTTT,CAISETEQGGLLNTEAFF
few,TRBV7-9,TRBJ2-3,TRBD2,TGTGCCAGCAGCTCCAAGACTAGCGGGGAAACCGATACGCAGTATTTT,CASSSKTSGETDTQYF
few,TRBV20-1,TRBJ2-1,TRBD2,TGCAGTGCCCCGGGACTAGCGATCAGCTCCTACAATGAGCAGTTCTTC,CSAPGLAISSYNEQFF
many,TRBV4-1,TRBJ2-2,TRBD2,TGCGCCAGCAGCCAGCGACTAGCGGCAGGGGTAACGAACACCGGGGAGCTGTTTTTT,CASSQRLAAGVTNTGELFF
NA,TRBV7-9,TRBJ1-4,NA,TGTGCCAGCAGCTTAGTCGTCTGGAGGGGAGTGGAAGAAAAACTGTTTTTT,CASSLVVWRGVEEKLFF
NA,TRBV29-1,TRBJ2-1,NA,TGCAGCGTTGAAGCCCCTCCGCGGGACAATGAGCAGTTCTTC,CSVEAPPRDNEQFF
NA,TRBV7-9,TRBJ2-3,TRBD2,TGTGCCAGCAGCTTATCAGCGGGAGGTCCGCAAACAGATACGCAGTATTTT,CASSLSAGGPQTDTQYF
NA,TRBV18,TRBJ2-7,NA,TGTGCCAGCTCACCCGAGCAGGGGGGCTACGAGCAGTACTTC,CASSPEQGGYEQYF
NA,TRBV6-5,TRBJ1-4,NA,TGTGCCAGCAGTTACTCACGGATTCCTAATGAAAAACTGTTTTTT,CASSYSRIPNEKLFF
NA,TRBV3-1,TRBJ2-5,NA,TGTGCCAGCAGCCAATCTTGGATCGATAAAGAGACCCAGTACTTC,CASSQSWIDKETQYF
few,TRBV20-1,TRBJ1-2,TRBD1,TGCAGTGCTAGAGATCCAGGACAGGGTAACTATGGCTACACCTTC,CSARDPGQGNYGYTF
NA,TRBV7-2,TRBJ2-5,NA,TGTGCCAGCAGCTCGTTCGGGGCTGTGGAGACCCAGTACTTC,CASSSFGAVETQYF
many,TRBV7-9,TRBJ1-2,TRBD1,TGTGCCAGCAGCCCGACAGGGTTTGACGCTGGCTACACCTTC,CASSPTGFDAGYTF
NA,TRBV19,TRBJ2-6,TRBD1,TGTGCCAGTAGTATTTCGACAGGGACACCTGGGGCCAACGTCCTGACTTTC,CASSISTGTPGANVLTF
NA,TRBV29-1,TRBJ2-2,TRBD1,TGCAGCGTTCCAGGGACAGGGCCCGGGGAGCTGTTTTTT,CSVPGTGPGELFF
NA,TRBV12-3/TRBV12-4,TRBJ1-6,NA,TGTGCCAGCAGTTTAGGGGTCGAATCACCCCTCCACTTT,CASSLGVESPLHF
NA,TRBV20-1,TRBJ2-3,NA,TGCAGCACCCCCGGGTCGAAGACAGATACGCAGTATTTT,CSTPGSKTDTQYF
many,TRBV2,TRBJ2-1,TRBD1,TGCGCCAGCACCTTGGGACAGGGATCCTACAATGAGCAGTTCTTC,CASTLGQGSYNEQFF
few,TRBV20-1,TRBJ2-5,TRBD2,TGCAGTGCTAGAGATCGATTTAGTAGCGGGGAGACCCAGTACTTC,CSARDRFSSGETQYF
NA,TRBV27,TRBJ2-3,TRBD2,TGTGCCAGCAGTCGCCGACTAGCGGGGAACACAGATACGCAGTATTTT,CASSRRLAGNTDTQYF
few,TRBV6-5,TRBJ1-2,TRBD1,TGTGCCAGCAGTTACCCTACGACAGGGGAGGGTGGCTACACCTTC,CASSYPTTGEGGYTF
many,TRBV6-1,TRBJ2-7,TRBD2,TGTGCCAGCAGCCAAGGTACTAGCGGGTCCTACGAGCAGTACTTC,CASSQGTSGSYEQYF
many,TRBV4-1,TRBJ2-3,NA,TGCGCCAGCAGCCAAGATCGGGGCGCAGATACGCAGTATTTT,CASSQDRGADTQYF
NA,TRBV12-3/TRBV12-4,TRBJ2-5,TRBD2,TGTGCCAGCAGCCCTAGCGGTCCACGGGAGACCCAGTACTTC,CASSPSGPRETQYF
NA,TRBV27,TRBJ1-1,NA,TGTGCCAGCGGAAGGTCGAGGACGAGCGGGACTGAAGCTTTCTTT,CASGRSRTSGTEAFF
NA,TRBV29-1,TRBJ2-5,NA,TGCAGCGGGGCTGGGGCTGGCCAAGAGACCCAGTACTTC,CSGAGAGQETQYF
NA,TRBV4-3,TRBJ1-5,NA,TGCGCCAGCAGCCAAGAAGCGGTTTACAATCAGCCCCAGCATTTT,CASSQEAVYNQPQHF
NA,TRBV20-1,TRBJ2-4,NA,TGCAGTGCTATCCACCCCCTAGCCAAAAACATTCAGTACTTC,CSAIHPLAKNIQYF
NA,TRBV29-1,TRBJ2-5,NA,TGCAGCGTTGATAGTAGCGGAGCACTACGCCAAGAGACCCAGTACTTC,CSVDSSGALRQETQYF